This T cell receptor (beta chain) was captured by sequencing in a study of shared clonotypes between healthy human individuals. Study outcomes and limitations: Roughly 5% was the fraction of naive CD4 clonotypes found shared across a few donors. When compared with the clonotypes that were shared by all four sorted-subset donors, the non-shared clonotypes turned out to have lower generation probabilities.

About this clone itself: As yet, its antigen is unknown.

Libraries were prepared by immunoSEQ multiplex PCR; TCRdb keeps only in-frame clonotypes and omits some of them. Of 550,000 to 800,000 clones detected, over 65% appear once; the ten largest clones hold about 1.8%. Trimming took off 5 bases at V and 1 base at J, with 11 bases between the two ends. The CDR3 totals 14 residues. CDR1 MNHNY and CDR2 SVGAGI come from the germline V gene (reference sequence). J is TRBJ1-2 and V is TRBV6-6, with D possibly TRBD1 on 6 matching bases. This sequence originates from a woman in her 30s in good health. The sample comprised memory CD4+ T cells sorted from blood. Specified subset: CD45RA-negative fraction. The CDR3 bases are TGTGCCAGCAGTCGGGGGGCGTTTAACTATGGCTACACCTTC. It specifies CASSRGAFNYGYTF.